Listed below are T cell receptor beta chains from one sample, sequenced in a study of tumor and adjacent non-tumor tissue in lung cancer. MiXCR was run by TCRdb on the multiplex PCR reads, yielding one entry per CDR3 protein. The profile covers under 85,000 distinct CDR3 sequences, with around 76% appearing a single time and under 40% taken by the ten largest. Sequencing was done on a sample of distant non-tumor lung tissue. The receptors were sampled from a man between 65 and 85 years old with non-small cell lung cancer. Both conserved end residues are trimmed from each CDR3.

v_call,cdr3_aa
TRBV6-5,ASCYSITGQGDYGYI
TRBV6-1,ANSEIRNNLGNQPQH
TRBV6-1,TSNFGSSYEQY
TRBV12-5,TSVIDRNQPQH
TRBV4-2,DRRQVRGRDNGKF
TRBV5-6,ASYQLGTGMNTEAF
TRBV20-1,SAFTDRARQGYA
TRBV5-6,ASSSGTGNSYNEQF
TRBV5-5,TSSLEYLGQGCGYT
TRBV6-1,ASTGTRSGPQH
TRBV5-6,AISFGTGNSGGELL
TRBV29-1,SVEDRLTSSSYEQY
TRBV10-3,AISKRDSSYEQY
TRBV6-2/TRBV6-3,VSRRGTSAGELF
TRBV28,ASSSPAGGVNTEAF
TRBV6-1,ASGNIGYSSYNSPLH
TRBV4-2,ASSQDRGAVSNYGYT
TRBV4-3,TSSQEGGLQKIGELF
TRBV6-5,PNSSVTGGSGANVLT
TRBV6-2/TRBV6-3,ASSREGIYSYEQY
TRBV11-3,ACNFGGNRDTQY
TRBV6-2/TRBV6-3,ASSTKPNRETQY
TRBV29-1,SVVPFQSSGEDGYT
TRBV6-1,ASSDPGGQGLLAYKEQF
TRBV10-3,ARTTGTGTYEQY
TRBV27,ASSPWGGKADRQY
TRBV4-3,ASSQDLGDGKAF
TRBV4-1,ASSQESSADMQY
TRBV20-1,SATNFIGGWSYGNQPHH
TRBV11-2,ASNSQVFSDTQY
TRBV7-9,ASDRGSGEAQY
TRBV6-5,VSSYGVGGSEQF
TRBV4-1,ASSQVSFRAGSVTGELF
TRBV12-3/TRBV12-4,ASRRTGGGEQY
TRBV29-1,SVGRRGGVYGCT
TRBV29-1,SARGRGTDTQY
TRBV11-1,ASSPRVMNTEAF
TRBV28,ASSLREGRAGELF
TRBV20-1,SAIEAGRVQF
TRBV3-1,ASSQSSGQGLTYGYT
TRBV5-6,ASGQEGIGRTDTQY
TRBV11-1,ASSTKETTYEQY
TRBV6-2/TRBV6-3,ASRPFLGQRRDVF
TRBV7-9,ASSSGTDNQPQH
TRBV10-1,TTLTGCDEQF
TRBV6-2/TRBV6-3,VSSGHMRNTQY
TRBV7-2,ASSLRIGPEAF
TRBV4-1,ASSPLVGSTDTQY